The T cell receptor (beta chain) under discussion was sequenced for a study of blood T cell repertoires in COVID-19. Whole-study context: Samples representing acute and convalescent COVID-19 were sourced from the United States, Italy and Spain. Sources were T cells, B-cell-depleted T cells, or PBMCs; the material itself was cDNA or gDNA.

Deletions cut 3 bases from V and 0 bases from J, with 12 bases between. The germline V gene has CDR1 MNHEY and CDR2 SMNVEV (reference sequence). This CDR3 is built from 15 residues. In the authors' workflow: Scientists estimated how many nucleated cells there were by amplifying reference gene primers. Generated by immunoSEQ multiplex PCR, the TCRdb table keeps only in-frame clones and is missing some. V and J calls and clone size are copied from that table; D and trimming were computed from the DNA. The sample holds under 200,000 clones; about 89% are singletons and the top ten take 2% to 3%. The sequence derives from a man aged 40-49 years with active or convalescent COVID-19. The chain uses TRBV27 and TRBJ2-7; perhaps TRBD1 as D (6 bases). The material sequenced was peripheral blood. CDR3 DNA sequence: TGTGCCAGCAGTTTCACCGGGACACACTCCTACGAGCAGTACTTC. This codes for CASSFTGTHSYEQYF.